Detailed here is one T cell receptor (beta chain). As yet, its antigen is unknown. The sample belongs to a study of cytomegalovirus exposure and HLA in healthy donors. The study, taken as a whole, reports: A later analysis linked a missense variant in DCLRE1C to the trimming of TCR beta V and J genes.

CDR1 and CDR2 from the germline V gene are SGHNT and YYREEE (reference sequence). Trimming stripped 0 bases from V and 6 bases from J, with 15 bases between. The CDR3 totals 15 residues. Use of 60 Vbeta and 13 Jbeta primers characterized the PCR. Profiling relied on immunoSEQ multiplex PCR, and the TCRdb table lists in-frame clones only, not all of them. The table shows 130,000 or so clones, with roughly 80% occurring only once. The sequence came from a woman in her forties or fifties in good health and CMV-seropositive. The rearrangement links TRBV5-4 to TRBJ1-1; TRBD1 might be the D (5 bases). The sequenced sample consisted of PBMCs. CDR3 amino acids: CASSLVGAGSAEAFF. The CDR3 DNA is TGTGCCAGCAGCTTGGTAGGGGCTGGGTCGGCTGAAGCTTTCTTT.